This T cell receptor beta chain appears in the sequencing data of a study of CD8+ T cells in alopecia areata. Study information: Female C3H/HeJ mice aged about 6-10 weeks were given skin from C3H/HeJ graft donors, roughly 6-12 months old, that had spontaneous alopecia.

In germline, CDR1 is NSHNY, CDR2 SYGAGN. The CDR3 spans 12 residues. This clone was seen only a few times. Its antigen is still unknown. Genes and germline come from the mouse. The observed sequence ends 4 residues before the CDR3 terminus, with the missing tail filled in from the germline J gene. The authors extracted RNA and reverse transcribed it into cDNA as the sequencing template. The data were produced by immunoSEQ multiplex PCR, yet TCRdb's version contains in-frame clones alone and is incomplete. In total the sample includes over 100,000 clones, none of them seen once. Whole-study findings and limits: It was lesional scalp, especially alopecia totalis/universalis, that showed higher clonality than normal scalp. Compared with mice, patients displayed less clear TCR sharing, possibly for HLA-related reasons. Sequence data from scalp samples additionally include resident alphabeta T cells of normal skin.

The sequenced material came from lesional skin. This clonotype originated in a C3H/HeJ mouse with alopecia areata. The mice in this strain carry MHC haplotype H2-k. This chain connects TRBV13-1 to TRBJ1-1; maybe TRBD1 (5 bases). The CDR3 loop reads CASSEEGSEVFF. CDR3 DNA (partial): TGTGCCAGCAGTGAGGAGGGGTCA.